A selection of T cell receptor beta chains follows, all from one sample in a study of T-cell reconstitution after alpha-beta-depleted transplantation in children. TCRdb analysed the PCR reads with MiXCR anew, one entry per CDR3 protein. Counted here are around 200,000 distinct CDR3 sequences, around 9.6% occurring once; the ten biggest clones make up about 6.2%. This sample comprised PBMCs from the stem cell graft donor, obtained from the stem cell graft. The receptor set was obtained from a human donor who donated a stem cell graft to a child with acute lymphoblastic leukemia. The CDR3 runs from the conserved cysteine through the conserved F or W. A D gene is named only where the DNA matches it firmly. Size values are once, few and many counts, or a class for expanded clones, and some rows have none.

CDR3 DNA: TGCGCCAGCAGGGCTGACGGCTACGAAGCTTTCTTT
CDR3 protein: CASRADGYEAFF
D gene: NA
V gene: TRBV5-1
J gene: TRBJ1-1
clone size: many

CDR3 DNA: TGTGCCAGCAGCCGACAGATGAGCTCCTACAATGAGCAGTTCTTC
CDR3 protein: CASSRQMSSYNEQFF
D gene: NA
V gene: TRBV5-5
J gene: TRBJ2-1
clone size: few

CDR3 DNA: TGCAGTGCTCAAAGGACAGGGATGGACCAGCCCCAGCATTTT
CDR3 protein: CSAQRTGMDQPQHF
D gene: TRBD1
V gene: TRBV20-1
J gene: TRBJ1-5
clone size: NA

CDR3 DNA: TGTGCCAGCAGCTTAGTCGGTGGAACCAACACAGATACGCAGTATTTT
CDR3 protein: CASSLVGGTNTDTQYF
D gene: NA
V gene: TRBV7-6
J gene: TRBJ2-3
clone size: NA

CDR3 DNA: TGCGCCAGCAGCCAACCTACCACCGGGGAGCTGTTTTTT
CDR3 protein: CASSQPTTGELFF
D gene: NA
V gene: TRBV4-3
J gene: TRBJ2-2
clone size: many

CDR3 DNA: TGTGCCAGCAGGCGTAGCGGGTCGGTTCGCGGCACAGATACGCAGTATTTT
CDR3 protein: CASRRSGSVRGTDTQYF
D gene: TRBD2
V gene: TRBV5-6
J gene: TRBJ2-3
clone size: NA

CDR3 DNA: TGTGCCACCAGTGATACCACCGGACAGGGCAATGAGCAGTTCTTC
CDR3 protein: CATSDTTGQGNEQFF
D gene: TRBD1
V gene: TRBV24-1
J gene: TRBJ2-1
clone size: NA

CDR3 DNA: TGTGCCAGCAGCAACACCGGGGAGCTGTTTTTT
CDR3 protein: CASSNTGELFF
D gene: NA
V gene: TRBV4-2
J gene: TRBJ2-2
clone size: few

CDR3 DNA: TGTGCCAGCAGCCCGCGCTCGGACGACTATGGCTACACCTTC
CDR3 protein: CASSPRSDDYGYTF
D gene: NA
V gene: TRBV11-2
J gene: TRBJ1-2
clone size: NA

CDR3 DNA: TGCGCCAGCAGCTTGGGAATAACGACGAACACTGAAGCTTTCTTT
CDR3 protein: CASSLGITTNTEAFF
D gene: NA
V gene: TRBV5-1
J gene: TRBJ1-1
clone size: many

CDR3 DNA: TGTGCCAGCAATCCGGGACAGGGGTACTACAATGAGCAGTTCTTC
CDR3 protein: CASNPGQGYYNEQFF
D gene: TRBD1
V gene: TRBV9
J gene: TRBJ2-1
clone size: NA

CDR3 DNA: TGTGCCAGCAGTTTCATGACAGGGGGTAACCAGCCCCAGCATTTT
CDR3 protein: CASSFMTGGNQPQHF
D gene: TRBD1
V gene: TRBV27
J gene: TRBJ1-5
clone size: many

CDR3 DNA: TGTGCCACCAGTGGGTTGGCGGGTGACTCCTACAATGAGCAGTTCTTC
CDR3 protein: CATSGLAGDSYNEQFF
D gene: NA
V gene: TRBV24-1
J gene: TRBJ2-1
clone size: NA

CDR3 DNA: TGTGCCAGCAGCTTAACCCACGAGCAGTACTTC
CDR3 protein: CASSLTHEQYF
D gene: NA
V gene: TRBV7-2
J gene: TRBJ2-7
clone size: NA

CDR3 DNA: TGTGCCAGCAGCAAAACCACACGCTTGGGACGGATCCTACCGGGCAATCAGCCCCAGCATTTT
CDR3 protein: CASSKTTRLGRILPGNQPQHF
D gene: NA
V gene: TRBV3-1
J gene: TRBJ1-5
clone size: NA

CDR3 DNA: TGTGCCAGCAGCCCGACTAGCGGGGGGGCCTTTTCTTTGAATGAGCAGTTCTTC
CDR3 protein: CASSPTSGGAFSLNEQFF
D gene: TRBD2
V gene: TRBV11-1
J gene: TRBJ2-1
clone size: NA

CDR3 DNA: TGTGCCAGCAGCACCCCGGTGGGGACGGGGAACACTGAAGCTTTCTTT
CDR3 protein: CASSTPVGTGNTEAFF
D gene: NA
V gene: TRBV3-1
J gene: TRBJ1-1
clone size: few

CDR3 DNA: TGCAGTGCCAGCCCTCCGCGGGCGTACCAAGAGACCCAGTACTTC
CDR3 protein: CSASPPRAYQETQYF
D gene: NA
V gene: TRBV20-1
J gene: TRBJ2-5
clone size: many

CDR3 DNA: TGCAGTGCTACCGGACTAGCGGGGGGAGGATCCTACGAGCAGTACTTC
CDR3 protein: CSATGLAGGGSYEQYF
D gene: TRBD2
V gene: TRBV20-1
J gene: TRBJ2-7
clone size: many

CDR3 DNA: TGTGCCAGCAGCTTAGGTGGGCAGAGAGAATCCTACGAGCAGTACTTC
CDR3 protein: CASSLGGQRESYEQYF
D gene: NA
V gene: TRBV7-9
J gene: TRBJ2-7
clone size: NA

CDR3 DNA: TGCAGTGCTTACGTTTCAGGCCACTCCGGGGAAAAACTGTTTTTT
CDR3 protein: CSAYVSGHSGEKLFF
D gene: NA
V gene: TRBV20-1
J gene: TRBJ1-4
clone size: NA

CDR3 DNA: TGTGCCAGCAGTGAAGGTTGGAGGATTCATGAGCAGTTCTTC
CDR3 protein: CASSEGWRIHEQFF
D gene: NA
V gene: TRBV2
J gene: TRBJ2-1
clone size: few

CDR3 DNA: TGTGCCAGCAGCTCCTTACAGGGGGCGGCCAAAAACATTCAGTACTTC
CDR3 protein: CASSSLQGAAKNIQYF
D gene: TRBD1
V gene: TRBV7-7
J gene: TRBJ2-4
clone size: many

CDR3 DNA: TGTGCCAGCAGATCCCCGGGGCAGGGAGGTCGGGAGCAGTACTTC
CDR3 protein: CASRSPGQGGREQYF
D gene: NA
V gene: TRBV7-2
J gene: TRBJ2-7
clone size: few

CDR3 DNA: TGTGCCAGCAGTGGACAGTACAACACTGAAGCTTTCTTT
CDR3 protein: CASSGQYNTEAFF
D gene: NA
V gene: TRBV12-3/TRBV12-4
J gene: TRBJ1-1
clone size: NA

CDR3 DNA: TGCAGTGCTGGTGACCCTAGCTCCTACAATGAGCAGTTCTTC
CDR3 protein: CSAGDPSSYNEQFF
D gene: NA
V gene: TRBV20-1
J gene: TRBJ2-1
clone size: NA

CDR3 DNA: TGTGCCAGCAGGATCGGCGGGGTGGAGACCCAGTACTTC
CDR3 protein: CASRIGGVETQYF
D gene: NA
V gene: TRBV12-3/TRBV12-4
J gene: TRBJ2-5
clone size: NA

CDR3 DNA: TGTGCCAGCAGCTCGGACGCCCAGCAGCAGTTCTTC
CDR3 protein: CASSSDAQQQFF
D gene: NA
V gene: TRBV7-9
J gene: TRBJ2-1
clone size: many

CDR3 DNA: TGTGCCAGCAGCCCGACAGGGGTAGGACCCCTCCACTTT
CDR3 protein: CASSPTGVGPLHF
D gene: TRBD1
V gene: TRBV2
J gene: TRBJ1-6
clone size: many

CDR3 DNA: TGTGCCAGCAGTGAGGGGGGGCCCTCCGAGCAGTACTTC
CDR3 protein: CASSEGGPSEQYF
D gene: NA
V gene: TRBV2
J gene: TRBJ2-7
clone size: many

CDR3 DNA: TGTGCCAGCAGCTTATCAGGGTTCACAGATACGCAGTATTTT
CDR3 protein: CASSLSGFTDTQYF
D gene: NA
V gene: TRBV7-2
J gene: TRBJ2-3
clone size: NA

CDR3 DNA: TGTGCCAGTAGTATGGAAGGGTCTCGGACCCAGTACTTC
CDR3 protein: CASSMEGSRTQYF
D gene: NA
V gene: TRBV19
J gene: TRBJ2-5
clone size: few

CDR3 DNA: TGTGCCATCAGTGAATCCAGCATAGGAGGGAACACTGAAGCTTTCTTT
CDR3 protein: CAISESSIGGNTEAFF
D gene: NA
V gene: TRBV10-3
J gene: TRBJ1-1
clone size: few

CDR3 DNA: TGTGCCAGCAGCCAAATAGGACAGTTACGAGAGACCCAGTACTTC
CDR3 protein: CASSQIGQLRETQYF
D gene: NA
V gene: TRBV3-1
J gene: TRBJ2-5
clone size: many

CDR3 DNA: TGTGCCAGCAGCTTAACGGGTTCGGGGCCCTACGAGCAGTACTTC
CDR3 protein: CASSLTGSGPYEQYF
D gene: NA
V gene: TRBV7-2
J gene: TRBJ2-7
clone size: NA

CDR3 DNA: TGTGCCAGCAGTTTAGGACGGAGTTCCTACAATGAGCAGTTCTTC
CDR3 protein: CASSLGRSSYNEQFF
D gene: NA
V gene: TRBV12-3/TRBV12-4
J gene: TRBJ2-1
clone size: many

CDR3 DNA: TGCAGTGCTAGAGATGCAGCGGGGAGCCAAGAGACCCTGTACTTC
CDR3 protein: CSARDAAGSQETLYF
D gene: TRBD2
V gene: TRBV20-1
J gene: TRBJ2-5
clone size: few

CDR3 DNA: TGTGCCAGCAAGGGTGATATAAACATTCAGTACTTC
CDR3 protein: CASKGDINIQYF
D gene: NA
V gene: TRBV27
J gene: TRBJ2-4
clone size: many

CDR3 DNA: TGTGCCAGCAGACGTTGGGCCGACAGGGACAGCGATGAGCAGTTCTTC
CDR3 protein: CASRRWADRDSDEQFF
D gene: TRBD1
V gene: TRBV7-9
J gene: TRBJ2-1
clone size: NA

CDR3 DNA: TGCGCCAGCAGCTTGGGGCGGACCTCTGGAAACACCATATATTTT
CDR3 protein: CASSLGRTSGNTIYF
D gene: NA
V gene: TRBV5-1
J gene: TRBJ1-3
clone size: few

CDR3 DNA: TGTGCCAGCAGTGAATACGCGAGACAGGGGGCTGGGGCCAACGTCCTGACTTTC
CDR3 protein: CASSEYARQGAGANVLTF
D gene: TRBD1
V gene: TRBV25-1
J gene: TRBJ2-6
clone size: NA

CDR3 DNA: TGCAGTGCTAGAGGGCCGAACAGGGACAGTTTTACCGGGGAGCTGTTTTTT
CDR3 protein: CSARGPNRDSFTGELFF
D gene: TRBD1
V gene: TRBV20-1
J gene: TRBJ2-2
clone size: NA

CDR3 DNA: TGTGCCAGCAGTTCTCTTGGCAGGGAAGAGACCCAGTACTTC
CDR3 protein: CASSSLGREETQYF
D gene: NA
V gene: TRBV6-5
J gene: TRBJ2-5
clone size: few

CDR3 DNA: TGTGCCAGCAGTTCTTCCGGGACAGGGAGCACAGATACGCAGTATTTT
CDR3 protein: CASSSSGTGSTDTQYF
D gene: TRBD1
V gene: TRBV12-3/TRBV12-4
J gene: TRBJ2-3
clone size: few

CDR3 DNA: TGTGCCAGCAGCCGGTACGCAGCGGGAAACACCATATATTTT
CDR3 protein: CASSRYAAGNTIYF
D gene: NA
V gene: TRBV12-3/TRBV12-4
J gene: TRBJ1-3
clone size: few

CDR3 DNA: TGTGCCAGCATCCTGGACAGCATGAACACTGAAGCTTTCTTT
CDR3 protein: CASILDSMNTEAFF
D gene: NA
V gene: TRBV28
J gene: TRBJ1-1
clone size: NA

CDR3 DNA: TGCGCCAGCAGCTTGAAGTTCACCGGGGAGCTGTTTTTT
CDR3 protein: CASSLKFTGELFF
D gene: NA
V gene: TRBV5-1
J gene: TRBJ2-2
clone size: NA

CDR3 DNA: TGTGCCTGGGGCGGCATAGGGGGTTTCTTTGGAAACACCATATATTTT
CDR3 protein: CAWGGIGGFFGNTIYF
D gene: NA
V gene: TRBV30
J gene: TRBJ1-3
clone size: NA

CDR3 DNA: TGTGCCAGTAGTATCCCTAGCGGGGGGAACACCGGGGAGCTGTTTTTT
CDR3 protein: CASSIPSGGNTGELFF
D gene: TRBD2
V gene: TRBV19
J gene: TRBJ2-2
clone size: NA

CDR3 DNA: TGTGCCAGCAGCTTGAGGCCGAGGGGGGATGAAAAACTGTTTTTT
CDR3 protein: CASSLRPRGDEKLFF
D gene: NA
V gene: TRBV11-2
J gene: TRBJ1-4
clone size: many

CDR3 DNA: TGTGCCAGCTCACTCAGGGCAGAGAACACTGAAGCTTTCTTT
CDR3 protein: CASSLRAENTEAFF
D gene: NA
V gene: TRBV18
J gene: TRBJ1-1
clone size: few

CDR3 DNA: TGTGCCAGCAGCGTAGATCCCCCAGGACTGATGAACACTGAAGCTTTCTTT
CDR3 protein: CASSVDPPGLMNTEAFF
D gene: NA
V gene: TRBV9
J gene: TRBJ1-1
clone size: few

CDR3 DNA: TGTGCCACCAGCGGTCGACTAGCCCAAGAGACCCAGTACTTC
CDR3 protein: CATSGRLAQETQYF
D gene: TRBD2
V gene: TRBV15
J gene: TRBJ2-5
clone size: NA

CDR3 DNA: TGTGCCAGCAGCTTAGGGGCGGGCCGGCAGAAAAGGAATGGCTACACCTTC
CDR3 protein: CASSLGAGRQKRNGYTF
D gene: NA
V gene: TRBV11-1
J gene: TRBJ1-2
clone size: NA